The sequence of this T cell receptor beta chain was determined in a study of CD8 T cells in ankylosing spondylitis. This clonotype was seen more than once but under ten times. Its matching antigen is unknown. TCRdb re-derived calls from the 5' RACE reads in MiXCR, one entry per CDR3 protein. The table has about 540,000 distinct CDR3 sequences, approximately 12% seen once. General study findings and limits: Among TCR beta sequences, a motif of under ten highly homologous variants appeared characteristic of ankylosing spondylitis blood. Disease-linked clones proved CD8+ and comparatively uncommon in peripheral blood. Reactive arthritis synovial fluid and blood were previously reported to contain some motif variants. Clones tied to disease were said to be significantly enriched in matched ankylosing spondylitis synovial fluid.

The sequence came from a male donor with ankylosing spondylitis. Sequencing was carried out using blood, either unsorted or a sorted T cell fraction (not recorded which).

The CDR3 DNA sequence: TGTGCCAGCAGTTGGGGGCCGGACACTGAAGCTTTCTTT. Translation gives CASSWGPDTEAFF. The genes are TRBV6-5 and TRBJ1-1, with D perhaps TRBD1 (6 bases). This CDR3 region has 13 residues. Germline assignment: CDR1 MNHEY and CDR2 SVGAGI. V gave up 4 bases and J gave up 3 bases, with 9 bases separating them.